This TCR beta chain was captured in a study of PD-1 blockade in classical Hodgkin lymphoma. Points from the study as a whole: Possible causes of repertoire differences, disease activity or prior therapy, remain undefined. In CD4+ cells, TCR diversity went up significantly by C4D1, but in CD8+ cells it did not.

The table came from immunoSEQ multiplex PCR; TCRdb's copy has only in-frame clones and leaves some out. The data show about 58,000 clones, with approximately 90% seen just once and 10% held by the top ten. All patients relapsed after autologous stem cell transplantation, and brentuximab vedotin exposure varied. Germline V gene sequence: CDR1 MNHEY, CDR2 SVGAGI. V shed 10 bases and J shed 7 bases, with 21 bases lying between them. The CDR3 length is 14 residues. In the case of this clone: Its antigen is not known.

This sequence joins TRBV6-5 and TRBJ2-3; D remains unclear. The sample consisted of peripheral blood mononuclear cells (PBMCs), taken before the second cycle of nivolumab. The receptor comes from a human donor with classical Hodgkin lymphoma. The CDR3 sequence: CATLSPPPMNTQYF. CDR3 DNA: TGTGCCACCCTCTCGCCTCCTCCGATGAATACGCAGTATTTT.